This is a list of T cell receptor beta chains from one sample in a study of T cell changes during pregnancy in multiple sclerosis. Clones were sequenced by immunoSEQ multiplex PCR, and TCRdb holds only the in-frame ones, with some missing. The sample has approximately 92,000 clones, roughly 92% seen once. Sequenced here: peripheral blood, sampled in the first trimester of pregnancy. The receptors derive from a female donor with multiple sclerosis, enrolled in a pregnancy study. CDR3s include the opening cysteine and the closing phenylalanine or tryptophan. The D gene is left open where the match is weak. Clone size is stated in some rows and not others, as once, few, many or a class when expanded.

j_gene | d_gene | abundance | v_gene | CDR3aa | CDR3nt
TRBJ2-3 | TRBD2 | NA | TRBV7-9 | CASSFDLAGGDTQYF | TGTGCCAGCAGCTTCGATCTAGCGGGAGGAGATACGCAGTATTTT
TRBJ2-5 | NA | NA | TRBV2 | CASSGDTLEVTQYF | TGTGCCAGCAGTGGGGACACCCTAGAGGTGACCCAGTACTTC
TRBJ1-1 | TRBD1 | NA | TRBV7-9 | CASSLGTATEAFF | TGTGCCAGCAGCCTTGGGACAGCCACTGAAGCTTTCTTT
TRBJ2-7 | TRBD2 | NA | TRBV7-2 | CASSILLAGERYEQYF | TGTGCCAGCAGCATATTACTAGCGGGAGAGCGCTACGAGCAGTACTTC
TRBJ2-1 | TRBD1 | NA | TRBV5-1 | CASSWGQNNEQFF | TGCGCCAGCAGCTGGGGACAGAACAATGAGCAGTTCTTC
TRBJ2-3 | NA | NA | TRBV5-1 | CASRRVGQGKDTQYF | TGCGCCAGCCGCCGGGTGGGTCAGGGGAAAGATACGCAGTATTTT
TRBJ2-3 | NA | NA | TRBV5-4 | CASSLEVPSDTQYF | TGTGCCAGCAGCCTTGAGGTCCCCTCGGATACGCAGTATTTT
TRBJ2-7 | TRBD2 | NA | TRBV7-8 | CASSTLTSGSSYEQYF | TGTGCCAGCAGCACCCTAACTAGCGGGAGCTCCTACGAGCAGTACTTC
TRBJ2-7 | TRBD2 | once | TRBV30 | CAWSLAGAEEQYF | TGTGCCTGGAGTTTAGCGGGAGCAGAAGAGCAGTACTTC
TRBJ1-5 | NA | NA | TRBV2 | CASREGPISNQPQHF | TGTGCCAGCAGGGAAGGGCCGATTAGCAATCAGCCCCAGCATTTT
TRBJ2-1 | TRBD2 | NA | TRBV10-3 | CAIREAGGRYNEQFF | TGTGCCATCAGAGAAGCGGGAGGAAGGTACAATGAGCAGTTCTTC
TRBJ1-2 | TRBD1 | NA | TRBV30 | CAWSVLGQYTF | TGTGCCTGGAGTGTACTGGGACAGTACACCTTC
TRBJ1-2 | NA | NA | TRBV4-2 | CANSPPDRSNYGYTF | TGTGCCAACAGCCCGCCGGACAGATCTAACTATGGCTACACCTTC
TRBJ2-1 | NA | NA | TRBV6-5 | CASSLYNEQFF | TGTGCCAGCAGCCTCTACAATGAGCAGTTCTTC
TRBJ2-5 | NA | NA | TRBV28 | CASRGTQGQETQYF | TGTGCCAGCAGGGGGACACAGGGCCAAGAGACCCAGTACTTC
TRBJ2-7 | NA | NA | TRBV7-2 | CASSLVRTYEQYF | TGTGCCAGCAGCCTGGTGAGGACCTACGAGCAGTACTTC
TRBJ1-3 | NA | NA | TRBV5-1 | CASSLAANSGNTIYF | TGCGCCAGCAGCTTGGCCGCGAACTCTGGAAACACCATATATTTT
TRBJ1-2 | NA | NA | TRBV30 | CAWNRPYGYTF | TGTGCCTGGAACAGGCCCTATGGCTACACCTTC